A single T cell receptor beta chain is shown here with its context. Its antigen is currently not known. Base qualities were left out, and no much larger clone turns up one base away. Systemically healthy Caucasian individuals from Russia, 39 in total and aged about 6 to 100 years, were included as donors. Each donor gave about 10 milliliters of peripheral blood, drawn into EDTA-treated Vacutainer tubes. Ficoll-Paque density-gradient centrifugation was used to isolate PBMCs, with at least 6 million per sample. Trizol reagent was used to extract total RNA from PBMCs, with at least 5.5 micrograms per sample. For every donor, flow cytometry on a PBMC aliquot measured the percentage of naive CD45RAhigh/CD27high T cells. This record comes from a study of blood T cells in healthy people across ages (dated by TCRdb to the mid-2010s). Notes on the research overall: In model experiments, template switching captured about one uniquely barcoded TCR beta cDNA molecule for every two T cells. Age-related changes in TCR beta repertoire diversity were measured in the study by deep sequencing normalized with unique cDNA molecular identifiers. Four age groups were formed from the donors: young (average approximately 15 years), middle-aged (approximately 40), aged (about 62) and long-lived (around 82). Donors of different ages were randomly distributed across sequencing lanes to avoid experimental bias. For two donors (one aged 18 to 29 and one aged 80 or older), the study analyzed two additional independent replicas of 1 million unique cDNA reads from the same blood draw.

Paper-wide results and their limitations: The long-lived group showed more naive CD4+ T cells, fewer expanded clones and increased TCR diversity than the aged group, suggesting age selection. A strong correlation was found between observed TCR beta diversity and the percentage of naive T cells measured by flow cytometry. Because profiling used bulk unsorted PBMCs, naive and antigen-experienced compartments could not be compared conclusively. Estimates of total diversity based on one million sequenced T cells were considered lower bounds and underestimates. The CMV infection status of donors was not known, potentially confounding age-related changes in expanded clonotypes. As age increased, observed TCR beta diversity per million T cells dropped in a roughly linear way, and a significant reduction was already evident by age approximately 40.

The library was made by 5' RACE. Sequenced on an Illumina HiSeq 2500. A second PCR of 7 to 11 cycles was run with a J-beta primer mix and a sample-barcoded 5' primer. Each TCR beta cDNA molecule received a unique molecular identifier from a template-switch 5' adaptor carrying 12 random nucleotides. Each sample yielded at least 2.5 million CDR3-containing paired-end reads. First-strand cDNA was synthesized from all RNA with the Mint cDNA synthesis kit, primed by a TRBC-specific oligonucleotide. All cDNA was treated with uracil-DNA glycosylase and then went through a first 18-cycle PCR with the universal primers M1SS and BC2_uni_R. The source study handled its data this way. For normalization, 1 million high-quality reads were randomly selected from each sample, with every read carrying a distinct molecular identifier. Reads sharing molecular identifiers were discarded rather than binned into consensus sequences. MiTCR, run with a Q25 quality threshold and the strictest error-elimination algorithm, handled CDR3 identification, clonotype clustering and error correction. A nonparametric unseen species model with Euler transformation was used to estimate lower-bound total TCR beta diversity. The public reads were run again by TCRdb, first through fastp at Q25 and then through MiXCR, and only productive beta chains were kept. Rows are combined by CDR3 protein, so each entry shows the most common genes and DNA. TCRdb, rather than the study authors, made the V and J calls. The sample table records 1.6 million or so distinct CDR3 sequences; around 36% of these occur just once. Clones ranked in the top ten supply around 11% of the sample.

Material: blood. This receptor was identified in a woman aged 30 to 39 in good health.

At the DNA level, the sequence is TGTGCCAGCAGCGTAGGGACCCAGAGTGATACGCAGTATTTT. This gives the protein CASSVGTQSDTQYF. The chain joins TRBV9 to TRBJ2-3; the D gene cannot be named for sure. Trimming at the junction amounts to 0 bases on V and 6 bases on J, and the germline ends lie 11 bases apart. Inclusive of the bounding cysteine and phenylalanine, the CDR3 is 14 residues long. The retained sequence is limited to the CDR3, 42 bases, with the frame set at the first base. CDR1 SGDLS and CDR2 YYNGEE were looked up in the germline V gene.